What follows are 21 T cell receptor beta chains derived from one specimen sequenced in a study of T cells expressing NK-cell markers. TCRdb re-called the 5' RACE reads, yielding one record per CDR3 amino acid sequence without DNA. The sample data list approximately 380,000 distinct CDR3 sequences. The material sequenced was blood T cells: a sorted CD56 or NKG2C T cell subset, CD4+ or CD8+ T cells, or bulk PBMC T cells (not recorded which). Every receptor here comes from a man aged 18 to 70 in good health.

The chain links TRBV6-5 to TRBJ1-2; TCRdb lists TRBD1, though no DNA is available to test this call. The CDR3 is 18 residues long. Looked up from germline, CDR1 is MNHEY and CDR2 is SVGAGI. CDR3 amino acids: CASSYSLRQRGSWDGYTF.

The chain couples TRBV6-5 to TRBJ2-3; TCRdb's D call of TRBD2 is untestable without DNA. The CDR3 has 17 residues. Germline loops: CDR1 MNHEY, CDR2 SVGAGI. CDR3 protein: CASSYGRGGQFRDTQYF.

The chain couples TRBV27 to TRBJ1-1. The CDR3 sequence is 15 residues long. Germline V gives CDR1 MNHEY, CDR2 SMNVEV (reference sequence). CDR3 in amino acids: CASSPRGVMNTEAFF.

V gene TRBV5-1 combines with J gene TRBJ2-3; TCRdb's D call of TRBD2 is untestable without DNA. The CDR3 sequence is 16 residues long. Per the germline V gene, CDR1 is SGHRS and CDR2 is YFSETQ. Here the CDR3 reads CASSLASAGGSDTQYF.

The chain couples TRBV4-1 to TRBJ2-1; TCRdb's D gene call, TRBD1, goes unchecked for lack of DNA. Looked up from germline, CDR1 is MGHRA and CDR2 is YSYEKL. The CDR3 is 16 amino acids. The CDR3: CASSQGWRGSNNEQFF.

The chain combines TRBV7-3 with TRBJ2-7; lacking DNA, the TRBD2 call made by TCRdb goes unchecked. The CDR3 is 16 residues long. Germline V gene sequence: CDR1 SGHTA, CDR2 FQGTGA. This CDR3 is CASSPSAGVTTYEQYF. The whole variable domain, remainder taken from reference TRBV7-3 and TRBJ2-7, is GAGVSQTPSNKVTEKGKYVELRCDPISGHTALYWYRQSLGQGPEFLIYFQGTGAADDSGLPNDRFFAVRPEGSVSTLKIQRTERGDSAVYLCASSPSAGVTTYEQYFGPGTRLTVT.

The rearrangement joins TRBV3-1 to TRBJ1-4; TCRdb picks TRBD1, but there is no DNA to check that call. The germline gives CDR1 LGHDT, CDR2 YNNKEL (reference sequence). This CDR3 has 14 residues. CDR3 amino acids: CASTQGQGGEKLFF.

The rearrangement uses TRBV7-2 and TRBJ1-3. The CDR3 contains 16 residues. Germline CDR1 and CDR2: SGHTA and FQGNSA. The CDR3 region is CASSLVGIISGNTIYF.

This chain links TRBV20-1 with TRBJ1-4; checking the TCRdb D call of TRBD1 is not possible without DNA. The V gene's germline CDR1 is DFQATT and CDR2 SNEGSKA (reference sequence). This CDR3 is built from 13 residues. CDR3: CSALIGVAEKLFF.

The V call is TRBV20-1, the J call TRBJ2-3; TCRdb proposes TRBD2, but this gene call is untestable without DNA. Germline V gene data show CDR1 as DFQATT and CDR2 as SNEGSKA (reference sequence). This CDR3 is 14 amino acids long. The CDR3 reads CSARSGPLGDTQYF.

The CDR3 loop reads CASRYVAGLRDTQYF. The V call is TRBV12-3 or TRBV12-4, the J call TRBJ2-3; absent DNA, TCRdb's TRBD2 call cannot be checked. The CDR3 contains 15 residues.

This chain joins TRBV3-1 and TRBJ1-5; TCRdb proposes TRBD1, but this gene call is untestable without DNA. CDR1 is LGHDT and CDR2 is YNNKEL in the germline V gene (reference sequence). The CDR3 totals 14 residues. CDR3: CASSKNGVRDREHF.

The gene calls are TRBV5-6 and TRBJ1-5; as DNA is missing, the TRBD1 call by TCRdb cannot be tested. Germline V gene sequence: CDR1 SGHDT, CDR2 YYEEEE. This CDR3 is built from 15 residues. The CDR3: CASSLTGTGEQPQHF.

The gene calls are TRBV3-1 and TRBJ2-5; TCRdb gives TRBD1 as the D gene, but with no DNA this cannot be confirmed. The CDR3 sequence is 14 residues long. The V gene's germline CDR1 is LGHDT and CDR2 YNNKEL (reference sequence). This chain's CDR3 is CASSQARGSKTQYF.

This sequence joins TRBV5-1 and TRBJ2-3; there is no DNA to check the TCRdb D call of TRBD2. The CDR3 is 19 residues long. CDR1 and CDR2 from the germline V gene are SGHRS and YFSETQ. The chain's CDR3 is CASSLRPTTSGGGTDTQYF.

The chain couples TRBV15 to TRBJ2-2. The CDR3 runs 16 residues. Germline V gene sequence: CDR1 LNHNV, CDR2 YYDKDF (reference sequence). The CDR3 is CATSRDSHSNTGELFF.

The chain links TRBV14 to TRBJ2-1; without DNA, the TCRdb call of TRBD1 cannot be checked. This CDR3 is built from 21 residues. Looked up from germline, CDR1 is SGHDN and CDR2 is FVKESK. CDR3 residues: CASSQEGFGTGAISSYNEQFF.

This chain joins TRBV9 and TRBJ2-2; TCRdb's D gene call, TRBD1, goes unchecked for lack of DNA. This CDR3 contains 20 residues. The germline gives CDR1 SGDLS, CDR2 YYNGEE. This chain's CDR3 is CASSVGLARKTGSYTGELFF. The variable domain in full, completed from reference TRBV9 and TRBJ2-2, reads DSGVTQTPKHLITATGQRVTLRCSPRSGDLSVYWYQQSLDQGLQFLIQYYNGEERAKGNILERFSAQQFPDLHSELNLSSLELGDSALYFCASSVGLARKTGSYTGELFFGEGSRLTVL.

The rearrangement joins TRBV7-8 to TRBJ1-2. Germline CDR1 SGHVS, CDR2 FQNEAQ. This CDR3 has 16 amino acids. CDR3 amino acids: CASSSLTRTAGYGYTF.

The chain couples TRBV2 to TRBJ2-2; absent DNA, TCRdb's TRBD2 call cannot be checked. The V gene's germline CDR1 is SNHLY and CDR2 FYNNEI. This CDR3 has 15 residues. CDR3 sequence reads: CASIRGLISAGELFF.

V is TRBV27 and J is TRBJ1-2; checking the TCRdb D call of TRBD1 is not possible without DNA. Germline loops: CDR1 MNHEY, CDR2 SMNVEV (reference sequence). This CDR3 spans 16 amino acids. The CDR3 spells CASSRYTGGSDYGYTF.